This record concerns one T cell receptor (beta chain) sequence. Its cognate antigen is unknown. The data derive from a study of T cell responses to AZD1222 COVID-19 vaccine. Data came from immunoSEQ multiplex PCR; TCRdb stores just in-frame clones and leaves some out. This table holds about 140,000 clones, 85% to 95% found once. Study-wide results and limits: Unmutated regions of variants are reportedly targeted by nearly half of spike-specific TCRs. All repertoire sampling was performed exclusively after the peak T cell response. Researchers report vaccine-associated CD4 TCRs spanning spike, with dominance at 160-218 and 743-854.

The V segment lost 0 bases and the J segment 5 bases; nucleotides outside the gene matches: 8. There are 16 residues in the CDR3. From germline, CDR1 is LNHNV and CDR2 YYDKDF (reference sequence). The TCR sequence derives from an adult who had recovered from COVID-19. V usage is TRBV15 and J usage is TRBJ2-5; 8 nucleotides match TRBD2. The sequenced sample was peripheral blood, obtained after recovery from COVID-19. The DNA for the CDR3 is TGTGCCACCAGCAGAGATCCCCGGGAGGGCCGGGAGACCCAGTACTTC. Translation gives CATSRDPREGRETQYF.